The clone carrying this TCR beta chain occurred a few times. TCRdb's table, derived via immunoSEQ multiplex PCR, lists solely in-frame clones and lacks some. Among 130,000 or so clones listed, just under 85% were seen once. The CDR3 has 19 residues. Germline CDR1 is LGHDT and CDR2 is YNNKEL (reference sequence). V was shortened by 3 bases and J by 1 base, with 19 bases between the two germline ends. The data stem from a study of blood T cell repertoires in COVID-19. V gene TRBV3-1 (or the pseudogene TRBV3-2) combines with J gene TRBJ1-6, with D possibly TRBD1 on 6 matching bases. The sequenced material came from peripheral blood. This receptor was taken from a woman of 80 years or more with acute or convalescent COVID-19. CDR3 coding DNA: TGTGCCAGCAGCCATGGACAGCCGTCCTGTCAGTCCTATAATTCACCCCTCCACTTT. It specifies CASSHGQPSCQSYNSPLHF.